The 17 T cell receptor beta chains in this list originate from one sample, sequenced in a study of cytomegalovirus exposure and HLA in healthy donors. 13 Jbeta primers and 60 Vbeta primers were used for the PCR. Using immunoSEQ multiplex PCR, the repertoire was profiled, and TCRdb retains in-frame clones only, with some absent. The sample includes under 90,000 clones, 70% to 80% of them seen just once. Input material: PBMCs. The source of these receptors is a man aged 40-50 years in good health and CMV-seronegative.

The chain employs TRBV10-2 and TRBJ2-5, with a possible D match to TRBD2 (6 bases). The last part of the DNA fits TRBJ2-7 better; the J call may be wrong. The CDR3 is 12 amino acids. In germline, CDR1 is WSHSY, CDR2 SAAADI. The CDR3: CASTPGSYEQYF. Written as DNA, the CDR3 is TGCGCCAGCACCCCCGGGAGCTACGAGCAGTACTTC.

This clone was counted only a few times. The V gene is TRBV10-1, the J gene TRBJ2-3; maybe TRBD2 (6 bases). Trimming stripped 5 bases from V and 0 bases from J, with 15 bases between. The CDR3 consists of 16 residues. Germline V lookup: CDR1 WNHNN, CDR2 SYGVQD (reference sequence). The CDR3 loop reads CASSISAGGSTDTQYF. The CDR3 DNA reads as TGCGCCAGCAGTATCTCCGCCGGGGGTAGCACAGATACGCAGTATTTT.

The V and J genes are TRBV7-3 and TRBJ2-1; possible D gene TRBD2, 6 bases. Deletions cut 4 bases from V and 9 bases from J, with 10 bases between. In germline, CDR1 is SGHTA, CDR2 FQGTGA. The CDR3 totals 12 residues. In nucleotides, the CDR3 is TGTGCCAGCAGCTCCTCGGGGGTTGAGCAGTTCTTC. Its protein product is CASSSSGVEQFF. Complete variable domain (other parts from reference TRBV7-3 and TRBJ2-1): GAGVSQTPSNKVTEKGKYVELRCDPISGHTALYWYRQSLGQGPEFLIYFQGTGAADDSGLPNDRFFAVRPEGSVSTLKIQRTERGDSAVYLCASSSSGVEQFFGPGTRLTVL.

The chain is built from TRBV9 and TRBJ2-7; 8 positions match TRBD1. CDR3 size: 16 residues. V lost 2 bases, J lost 7 bases, and 14 bases stayed unmatched. The germline CDR1 and CDR2 sequences are SGDLS and YYNGEE. The DNA for the CDR3 is TGTGCCAGCAGCGTTTATCGACAGGGGTTGCTGTGTGAGCAGTACTTC. Translating it yields CASSVYRQGLLCEQYF.

This clone has more than one count but fewer than ten. The genes are TRBV7-2 and TRBJ1-1; perhaps TRBD1 as D (6 bases). V lost 5 bases and J lost 0, with 7 bases in between. Germline CDR1 reads SGHTA; CDR2 reads FQGNSA. This CDR3 is built from 13 residues. CDR3 DNA sequence: TGTGCCAGCAGCCGACAGGTGAACACTGAAGCTTTCTTT. Translation: CASSRQVNTEAFF.

This clone was seen more than once but under ten times. The chain is built from TRBV6-5 and TRBJ1-1; TRBD1 might be the D (6 bases). Trimming left V 5 bases short and J 6 bases short, with 13 bases between. Germline assignment: CDR1 MNHEY and CDR2 SVGAGI. CDR3 length: 13 residues. The CDR3 DNA is TGTGCCAGCAGTATACAGGGTAAGGCTGAAGCTTTCTTT. This codes for CASSIQGKAEAFF.

V is TRBV6-6 and J is TRBJ1-3; 8 bases match TRBD1. The junction had 3 bases not matched to a gene; V was cut back by 8 bases and J by 0 bases. The CDR3 length is 14 residues. CDR1 MNHNY and CDR2 SVGAGI come from the germline V gene (reference sequence). This CDR3 is CASADRGSGNTIYF. As DNA, the CDR3 is TGTGCCAGCGCCGACAGGGGCTCTGGAAACACCATATATTTT.

The rearrangement links TRBV19 to TRBJ1-5, with no clear D. This CDR3 comprises 13 residues. Trimming took 11 bases from V and 2 from J, leaving 13 bases between them. The germline V gene has CDR1 LNHDA and CDR2 SQIVND (reference sequence). The DNA for the CDR3 is TGTGCCTCTTCGGGAACGGGCAATCAGCCCCAGCATTTT. Translating gives CASSGTGNQPQHF.

The chain carries TRBV30 and TRBJ1-2; D is perhaps TRBD1 (6 bases). The CDR3 has 13 residues. CDR1 is GTSNPN, CDR2 SVGIG, per germline (reference sequence). Deletions cut 4 bases from V and 2 bases from J, with 11 bases between. Written as DNA, the CDR3 is TGTGCCTGGACGACAGGTCTAAACTATGGCTACACCTTC. Translating it yields CAWTTGLNYGYTF. The full variable domain, its missing parts supplied by reference TRBV30 and TRBJ1-2, is SQTIHQWPATLVQPVGSPLSLECTVEGTSNPNLYWYRQAAGRGLQLLFYSVGIGQISSEVPQNLSASRPQDRQFILSSKKLLLSDSGFYLCAWTTGLNYGYTFGSGTRLTVV.

As for this clone: At one end the junction does not follow the germline gene, possibly because of a read error. V usage is TRBV7-9 and J usage is TRBJ1-4; possibly TRBD1 for D (6 bases). Germline CDR1 is SEHNR and CDR2 is FQNEAQ (reference sequence). This CDR3 is 15 amino acids long. The chain's CDR3 is CTSSFGAGADEKLFF. The CDR3 coding sequence is TGTACCAGCAGCTTTGGGGCAGGGGCGGATGAAAAACTGTTTTTT. The full variable domain, in which reference TRBV7-9 and TRBJ1-4 provide the parts outside the CDR3, is DTGVSQNPRHKITKRGQNVTFRCDPISEHNRLYWYRQTLGQGPEFLTYFQNEAQLEKSRLLSDRFSAERPKGSFSTLEIQRTEQGDSAMYLCTSSFGAGADEKLFFGSGTQLSVL.

The gene calls are TRBV5-8 and TRBJ2-3; D ambiguous. CDR1 and CDR2 (germline): SGHTS, YDEGEE. Trimming pared 3 bases from V and 6 bases from J, leaving 17 bases between. This CDR3 comprises 15 residues. The CDR3 here is CASSSDRWLGDTQYF. The CDR3 region has the DNA TGTGCCAGCAGCTCCGATAGGTGGCTCGGGGATACGCAGTATTTT.

The chain has TRBV6-5 and TRBJ1-2; D is ambiguous. The germline V gene encodes CDR1 MNHEY and CDR2 SVGAGI. This CDR3 is 15 amino acids long. The V end lost 8 bases, the J end lost 4 bases, and 20 bases lay between the germline ends. This chain's CDR3 is CASGAGKAGGYGYTF. CDR3 sequence (DNA): TGTGCCAGCGGCGCTGGAAAGGCCGGAGGCTATGGCTACACCTTC.

The chain has TRBV27 and TRBJ2-7; 7 nucleotides line up with TRBD1. V lost 3 bases, J lost 4 bases, and 3 bases stayed unmatched. CDR1 and CDR2 from the germline V gene are MNHEY and SMNVEV (reference sequence). The CDR3 sequence is 13 residues long. Written as DNA, the CDR3 is TGTGCCAGCAGTTTGGGGACAGATTACGAGCAGTACTTC. Translation: CASSLGTDYEQYF.

V is TRBV28 and J is TRBJ1-1; D not resolved. The length of the CDR3 is 14 residues. The V gene's germline CDR1 is MDHEN and CDR2 SYDVKM. The ends were cut back, 5 bases at V and 0 bases at J, with 10 bases in the middle. CDR3 bases: TGTGCCAGCAGTATATTACATATGAACACTGAAGCTTTCTTT. This encodes CASSILHMNTEAFF.

The chain combines TRBV19 with TRBJ2-1; the D gene is possibly TRBD1 (5 bases). The CDR3 is made up of 17 amino acids. Trimming cost V 6 bases and J 0 bases, with 18 bases left between them. Germline CDR1 is LNHDA and CDR2 is SQIVND (reference sequence). CDR3 in DNA: TGTGCCAGTAGCCCATTGGGTCGGACAAGCTCCTACAATGAGCAGTTCTTC. It is translated as CASSPLGRTSSYNEQFF.

This rearrangement joins TRBV20-1 to TRBJ2-6; D not certain. Germline CDR1 DFQATT, CDR2 SNEGSKA (reference sequence). Deletions cut 6 bases from V and 7 bases from J, with 7 bases between. The CDR3 contains 11 residues. The CDR3 here is CSAWRANVLTF. CDR3 sequence (DNA): TGCAGTGCATGGAGAGCCAACGTCCTGACTTTC.

The V call is TRBV29-1, the J call TRBJ1-1, with unresolved D. V lost 1 base and J lost 7, with 4 bases in between. The germline V gene has CDR1 SQVTM and CDR2 ANQGSEA. The CDR3 is made up of 10 amino acids. Written as DNA, the CDR3 is TGCAGCGTTGAAGGTAGTGAAGCTTTCTTT. Translated: CSVEGSEAFF.